A single sample is the source of the 22 T cell receptor beta chains below, sequenced in a study of spatial heterogeneity in lung cancer. Notes on the study in general: Tumoral mutation counts were tracked by counts of expanded intratumoral alpha and beta TCRs.

TCRdb analysed the 5' RACE reads with MiXCR anew, one entry per CDR3 protein. The sample holds about 3,400 distinct CDR3 sequences, approximately 5.5% seen once. Time point in this sample: sample taken at primary tumor resection. These receptors' targets are unknown. The sample in question was lung tumor tissue, obtained at surgery. The receptors shown here come from a female donor with early-stage non-small cell lung cancer.

Sample share makes this clonotype medium-sized (0.01 to 0.1%). The rearrangement links TRBV20-1 to TRBJ2-3; 11 positions match TRBD2. From germline, CDR1 is DFQATT and CDR2 SNEGSKA (reference sequence). The length of the CDR3 is 16 residues. The junction had 6 bases not matched to a gene; V was cut back by 0 bases and J by 4 bases. In DNA, the CDR3 is TGCAGTGCTAGAGACACACTAGCGGGAGTTTCAGATACGCAGTATTTT. It translates to CSARDTLAGVSDTQYF.

This clonotype has ten or more counts. J is TRBJ2-1 and V is TRBV20-1; 11 nucleotides agree with TRBD2. The V gene's germline CDR1 is DFQATT and CDR2 SNEGSKA (reference sequence). V trimming: 4 bases; J trimming: 8 bases; junction bases outside the gene matches: 13. The CDR3 spans 16 residues. This CDR3 reads CSAKLAGAPREDEQFF. The CDR3 DNA sequence: TGCAGTGCTAAACTAGCGGGAGCCCCCAGGGAGGATGAGCAGTTCTTC.

By sample fraction, this clonotype is medium-sized. J is TRBJ2-1 and V is TRBV20-1, with D possibly being TRBD1 or TRBD2 (6 bases each). V lost 7 bases and J 3 bases, leaving 13 bases between the germline ends. CDR1 and CDR2 from the germline V gene are DFQATT and SNEGSKA (reference sequence). There are 13 residues in the CDR3. Here the CDR3 reads CSEGDSHYNEQFF. CDR3 coding DNA: TGCAGTGAGGGGGACTCACACTACAATGAGCAGTTCTTC.

This clonotype was counted many times. This chain joins TRBV10-3 and TRBJ1-5; D possibly corresponds to TRBD1 (6 bases). Deletions cut 0 bases from V and 6 bases from J, with 12 bases between. The CDR3 is made up of 15 amino acids. Germline V lookup: CDR1 ENHRY, CDR2 SYGVKD. In nucleotides, the CDR3 is TGTGCCATCAGTGAGTCAGGGGGAATCAGTCAGCCCCAGCATTTT. Translating it yields CAISESGGISQPQHF.

This clonotype ranks as medium-sized (0.01 to 0.1%). V gene TRBV20-1 combines with J gene TRBJ1-1; 8 nucleotides align to TRBD1. Germline CDR1 reads DFQATT; CDR2 reads SNEGSKA (reference sequence). This CDR3 spans 13 amino acids. J was trimmed by 1 base and V by 5 bases; bases with no gene match: 3. CDR3 protein: CSADRGGNTEAFF. For the CDR3, the DNA is TGCAGTGCTGACAGGGGAGGGAACACTGAAGCTTTCTTT.

At least ten counts were recorded for this clonotype. The gene calls are TRBV2 and TRBJ2-5, with 13 bases aligning to TRBD2. The germline V gene has CDR1 SNHLY and CDR2 FYNNEI. There are 16 residues in the CDR3. With V trimmed by 6 bases and J by 1 base, 5 bases remained unmatched. The CDR3 is CASRGWTSGSQETQYF. The CDR3 DNA reads TGTGCCAGCAGGGGATGGACTAGCGGGAGCCAAGAGACCCAGTACTTC.

This clonotype is labeled as medium-sized. V and J are TRBV7-9 and TRBJ2-3, with 10 bases lining up with TRBD2. CDR1 and CDR2 from the germline V gene are SEHNR and FQNEAQ (reference sequence). The CDR3 runs 17 residues. The V segment lost 4 bases and the J segment 3 bases; nucleotides outside the gene matches: 10. This CDR3 reads CASSSAVAGGETDTQYF. For the CDR3, the DNA is TGTGCCAGCAGCTCCGCGGTAGCGGGAGGTGAGACAGATACGCAGTATTTT.

By share, this clonotype counts as medium-sized (0.01 to 0.1%). CDR3 nucleotides: TGTGCCAGCTCACCACAGCGCCGTACTAGCACAGATACGCAGTATTTT. It codes for CASSPQRRTSTDTQYF. The chain links TRBV18 to TRBJ2-3; D is undetermined. The CDR3 runs 16 residues. Per germline, CDR1 KGHSH and CDR2 LQKENI. With 1 base removed from V and 0 bases from J, the gap between germline ends came to 11 bases.

Concerning this clonotype itself: This may be a read error: a much more frequent sequence differs by one nucleotide. This rearrangement joins TRBV9 to TRBJ1-6, with TRBD1 as a possible D gene (5 bases). The CDR3 is 14 amino acids. Trimming cost V 3 bases and J 7 bases, with 11 bases left between them. Per germline, CDR1 SGDLS and CDR2 YYNGEE. CDR3 sequence: CASSGGWDNSPLHF. CDR3 DNA: TGTGCCAGCAGCGGCGGATGGGACAATTCACCCCTCCACTTT. Combining the CDR3 with reference TRBV9 and TRBJ1-6 gives the whole variable domain DSGVTQTPKHLITATGQRVTLRCSPRSGDLSVYWYQQSLDQGLQFLIQYYNGEERAKGNILERFSAQQFPDLHSELNLSSLELGDSALYFCASSGGWDNSPLHFGNGTRLTVT.

This clonotype came up many times. This chain connects TRBV9 to TRBJ2-7; TRBD1 agrees at 7 bases. This CDR3 has 16 amino acids. Trimming cost V 4 bases and J 5 bases; bases outside gene matches: 15. Germline V gives CDR1 SGDLS, CDR2 YYNGEE. CDR3 loop: CASSTHSGTAFNEQYF. The CDR3 DNA follows: TGTGCCAGCAGCACCCACTCCGGGACAGCTTTTAACGAGCAGTACTTC.

This clonotype ranks as medium-sized (0.01 to 0.1%). Without the conserved terminal phenylalanine or tryptophan, this CDR3 likely stems from a read error. The chain joins TRBV20-1 to TRBJ2-7, with 9 bases that match TRBD1. The germline gives CDR1 DFQATT, CDR2 SNEGSKA (reference sequence). The CDR3 consists of 15 residues. The V and J ends lost 2 bases and 4 bases, in that order; junction bases with no gene match: 9. CDR3 loop: CSARPGQGVAYEQYL. The CDR3 nucleotides are TGCAGTGCTAGACCGGGACAGGGCGTTGCGTACGAGCAGTACTTA.

The table lists this clonotype with many counts. This rearrangement joins TRBV5-1 to TRBJ2-7; 9 positions match TRBD2. The CDR3 is 14 amino acids. Germline lookup yields CDR1 SGHRS and CDR2 YFSETQ. Trimming removed 5 bases from V and 2 bases from J; junction bases left unmatched: 5. The CDR3 protein is CASRVVAGAYEQYF. The CDR3 nucleotides are TGCGCCAGCAGAGTGGTAGCGGGAGCCTACGAGCAGTACTTC.

Many counts were recorded for this clonotype. The chain couples TRBV12-3 or TRBV12-4 to TRBJ2-1, with no clear D. V was cut by 2 bases and J by 6 bases, with 8 bases left in between. The CDR3 covers 13 residues. DNA for the CDR3: TGTGCCAGCAGTTTAAGCAGGAGCAATGAGCAGTTCTTC. Its translation: CASSLSRSNEQFF.

By proportion, this clonotype is medium-sized. This chain uses TRBV11-2 with TRBJ2-7; 10 bases are a match to TRBD1. V was pared by 5 bases and J by 4 bases, with 17 bases of the junction left unmatched. The CDR3 runs 18 residues. The germline V gene encodes CDR1 SGHAT and CDR2 FQNNGV. The CDR3 loop reads CASSDRGLGGGMIYEQYF. Here the CDR3 DNA reads TGTGCCAGCAGCGACAGGGGGCTGGGTGGCGGGATGATATACGAGCAGTACTTC.

This clonotype rates as medium-sized (0.01 to 0.1%). The chain uses TRBV6-5 and TRBJ1-2; 7 nucleotides line up with TRBD1. The V segment lost 4 bases and the J segment 2 bases; nucleotides outside the gene matches: 4. The CDR3 consists of 14 residues. In germline, CDR1 is MNHEY, CDR2 SVGAGI. The DNA for the CDR3 is TGTGCCAGCAGTTCGACAGGGATCAACTATGGCTACACCTTC. This sequence encodes CASSSTGINYGYTF.

Relative to its sample, this clonotype is medium-sized. This chain uses TRBV7-9 with TRBJ1-1; D ambiguous. V was trimmed by 6 bases and J by 1 base, leaving 12 bases between them. Germline CDR1 SEHNR, CDR2 FQNEAQ (reference sequence). There are 14 residues in the CDR3. CDR3 nucleotide sequence: TGTGCCAGCAGTCCTAGGACGTCGAACACTGAAGCTTTCTTT. Translating it yields CASSPRTSNTEAFF. Full variable domain (remainder filled in from reference TRBV7-9 and TRBJ1-1): DTGVSQNPRHKITKRGQNVTFRCDPISEHNRLYWYRQTLGQGPEFLTYFQNEAQLEKSRLLSDRFSAERPKGSFSTLEIQRTEQGDSAMYLCASSPRTSNTEAFFGQGTRLTVV.

By its share, this clonotype is medium-sized. The chain uses TRBV4-2 and TRBJ2-1; D is perhaps TRBD1 or TRBD2 (5 bases each). Germline values: CDR1 LGHNA, CDR2 YNFKEQ. This CDR3 has 14 amino acids. Trimming removed 1 base at V and 5 bases at J, with 9 bases between. In DNA, the CDR3 is TGTGCCAGCAGCCAAGGGGACGCCAACAATGAGCAGTTCTTC. Residues: CASSQGDANNEQFF.

This chain links TRBV5-1 with TRBJ1-1; D perhaps matches TRBD1 (5 bases). Trimming left V 7 bases short and J 4 bases short, with 11 bases between. The CDR3 extends over 12 amino acids. The germline V gene has CDR1 SGHRS and CDR2 YFSETQ. The DNA of the CDR3 is TGCGCCAGCGGCCAGGGAAGCACTGAAGCTTTCTTT. The encoded protein is CASGQGSTEAFF.

This clonotype has a count of ten or more. CDR3 bases: TGTGCCAGCAGTTTAAGGGGCACCGGGGAGCTGTTTTTT. It specifies CASSLRGTGELFF. The V gene is TRBV28, the J gene TRBJ2-2; D is perhaps TRBD1 (5 bases). Trimming stripped 2 bases from V and 4 bases from J, with 5 bases between. CDR1 is MDHEN and CDR2 is SYDVKM in the germline V gene. This CDR3 is 13 amino acids long.

The genes are TRBV19 and TRBJ2-2, with D hard to call. The germline V gene has CDR1 LNHDA and CDR2 SQIVND (reference sequence). The length of the CDR3 is 14 residues. V gave up 4 bases and J gave up 2 bases, with 8 bases separating them. The CDR3: CASSTGPNTGELFF. The CDR3 DNA reads TGTGCCAGTAGTACAGGTCCAAACACCGGGGAGCTGTTTTTT. Complete variable domain (other parts from reference TRBV19 and TRBJ2-2): DGGITQSPKYLFRKEGQNVTLSCEQNLNHDAMYWYRQDPGQGLRLIYYSQIVNDFQKGDIAEGYSVSREKKESFPLTVTSAQKNPTAFYLCASSTGPNTGELFFGEGSRLTVL.

Judged by abundance, this clonotype is medium-sized (0.01 to 0.1%). The J gene is TRBJ1-6, the V gene TRBV3-1; tentative D call: TRBD1 (6 bases). Germline CDR1 is LGHDT and CDR2 is YNNKEL (reference sequence). The CDR3 is 15 residues long. Trimming cost V 7 bases and J 4 bases, with 14 bases left between them. The CDR3 protein is CASTLRGAYNSPLHF. The CDR3, as DNA: TGTGCCAGCACCTTAAGGGGGGCGTATAATTCACCCCTCCACTTT.

By its share, this clonotype is medium-sized (0.01 to 0.1%). The chain has TRBV28 and TRBJ2-5, with 9 bases identical to TRBD2. Germline V lookup: CDR1 MDHEN, CDR2 SYDVKM. CDR3 size: 13 residues. Trimming at V came to 11 bases and at J to 6 bases, leaving 10 bases not matched to a gene. CDR3 sequence: CAGSGSGGKTQYF. CDR3 in DNA: TGTGCCGGTAGCGGGAGTGGGGGAAAGACCCAGTACTTC.